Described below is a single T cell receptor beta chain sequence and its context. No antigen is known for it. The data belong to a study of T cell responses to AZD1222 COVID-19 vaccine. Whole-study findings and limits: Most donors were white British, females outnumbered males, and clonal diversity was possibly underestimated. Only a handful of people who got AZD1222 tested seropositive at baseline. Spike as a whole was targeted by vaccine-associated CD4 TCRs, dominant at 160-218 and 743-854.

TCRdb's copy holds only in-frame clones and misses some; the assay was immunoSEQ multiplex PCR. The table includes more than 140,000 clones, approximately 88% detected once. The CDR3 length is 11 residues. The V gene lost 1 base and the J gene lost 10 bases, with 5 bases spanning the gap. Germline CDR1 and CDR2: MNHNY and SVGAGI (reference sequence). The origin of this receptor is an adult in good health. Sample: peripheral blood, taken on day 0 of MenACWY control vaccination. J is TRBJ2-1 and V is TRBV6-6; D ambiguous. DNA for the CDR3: TGTGCCAGCAGTTACTACGGAGAGCAGTTCTTC. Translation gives CASSYYGEQFF.